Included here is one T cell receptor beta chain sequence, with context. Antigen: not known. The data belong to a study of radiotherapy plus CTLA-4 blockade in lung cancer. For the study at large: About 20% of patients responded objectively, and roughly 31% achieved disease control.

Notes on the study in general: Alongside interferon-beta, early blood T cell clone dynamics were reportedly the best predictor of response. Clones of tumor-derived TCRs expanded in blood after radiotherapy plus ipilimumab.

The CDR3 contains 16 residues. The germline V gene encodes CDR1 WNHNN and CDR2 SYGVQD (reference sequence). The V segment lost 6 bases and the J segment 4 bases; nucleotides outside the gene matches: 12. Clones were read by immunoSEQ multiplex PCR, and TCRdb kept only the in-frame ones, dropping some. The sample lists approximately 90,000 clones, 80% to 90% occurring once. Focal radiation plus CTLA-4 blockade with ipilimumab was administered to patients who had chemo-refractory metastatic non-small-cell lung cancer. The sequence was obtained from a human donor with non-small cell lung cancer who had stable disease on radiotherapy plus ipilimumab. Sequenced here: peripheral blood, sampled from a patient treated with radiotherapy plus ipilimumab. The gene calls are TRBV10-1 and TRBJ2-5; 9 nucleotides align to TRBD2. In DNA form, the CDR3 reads TGCGCCAGCAGCGACACAACTAGCGGGCGGGGAGAGACCCAGTACTTC. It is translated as CASSDTTSGRGETQYF.